The 10 T cell receptor beta chains below all came from one sample that was sequenced in a study of T cells after posttransplantation cyclophosphamide. Treatment was busulfan-fludarabine conditioning, a marrow graft, and cyclophosphamide on days +3 and +4. Method: immunoSEQ multiplex PCR; TCRdb's copy keeps in-frame clones and lacks some. The sample includes fewer than 45,000 clones, about 77% of them seen just once. This material consisted of CD4+ T cells sorted from blood, taken approximately 1,900 days after a stem cell transplant with posttransplant cyclophosphamide. The receptors here all came from a female patient in her 40s who received an allogeneic stem cell transplant from a related donor, was CMV-positive, and had no GVHD. Some of the T cells may derive from the graft donor.

The chain combines TRBV27 with TRBJ2-1; 12 nucleotides align to TRBD1. Germline-derived CDR1 and CDR2 are MNHEY and SMNVEV (reference sequence). The CDR3 is 15 residues long. J gave up 10 bases and V 3 bases, and 7 bases lay outside the gene matches. CDR3 coding DNA: TGTGCCAGCAGTTTTAGGGACAGGGGGCGGGGCGAGCAGTTCTTC. This encodes CASSFRDRGRGEQFF.

The chain employs TRBV6-1 and TRBJ2-6, with 8 bases lining up with TRBD1. Looked up from germline, CDR1 is MNHNS and CDR2 is SASEGT. V was pared by 5 bases and J by 3 bases, with 15 bases of the junction left unmatched. This CDR3 contains 19 residues. CDR3 in amino acids: CASSQGRQGALVGANVLTF. DNA for the CDR3: TGTGCCAGCAGTCAAGGGCGGCAGGGGGCGTTAGTTGGGGCCAACGTCCTGACTTTC.

The rearrangement uses TRBV9 and TRBJ1-4; D perhaps matches TRBD1 (6 bases). The CDR3 is made up of 15 amino acids. CDR1 and CDR2 from the germline V gene are SGDLS and YYNGEE. Trimming removed 0 bases from V and 7 bases from J, with 13 bases in between. CDR3 nucleotides: TGTGCCAGCAGCGTAGGGACAGCCGCGGTTGAAAAACTGTTTTTT. As protein: CASSVGTAAVEKLFF.

The gene calls are TRBV18 and TRBJ2-7, with 8 bases lining up with TRBD2. CDR3 size: 14 residues. Germline V CDR1 and CDR2: KGHSH, LQKENI. With V trimmed by 3 bases and J by 2 bases, 3 bases remained unmatched. CDR3 loop: CASSPREGPYEQYF. CDR3 nucleotides: TGTGCCAGCTCACCTCGGGAGGGGCCCTACGAGCAGTACTTC.

The chain carries TRBV25-1 and TRBJ1-1; 8 nucleotides match TRBD1. V lost 1 base and J lost 6; bases outside the gene matches: 4. The germline CDR1 and CDR2 sequences are MGHDK and SYGVNS. The CDR3 is 14 residues long. In DNA, the CDR3 is TGTGCCAGCAGTGAATCCAGGGGGCGGGCTGAAGCTTTCTTT. Residues: CASSESRGRAEAFF.

The CDR3: CASSRDSPIGMAQPQHF. The DNA for the CDR3 is TGTGCCAGCAGCAGGGACAGCCCAATCGGGATGGCTCAGCCCCAGCATTTT. The chain links TRBV2 to TRBJ1-5; 7 nucleotides agree with TRBD1. The germline V gene encodes CDR1 SNHLY and CDR2 FYNNEI. V was clipped by 6 bases and J by 6 bases; unmatched bases: 17. The CDR3 spans 17 residues.

The CDR3 here is CASSRGQDQPQHF. The CDR3 DNA sequence: TGTGCCAGTAGTAGGGGACAGGACCAGCCCCAGCATTTT. The chain links TRBV19 to TRBJ1-5; 8 bases agree with TRBD1. The V and J ends lost 4 bases and 7 bases, in that order; junction bases with no gene match: 3. Germline values: CDR1 LNHDA, CDR2 SQIVND (reference sequence). The CDR3 is 13 amino acids.

The CDR3 here is CASSKRGTSGGTVQETQYF. The DNA for the CDR3 is TGTGCCAGCAGCAAGAGAGGGACTAGCGGGGGGACAGTCCAAGAGACCCAGTACTTC. This chain joins TRBV9 and TRBJ2-5, with 15 positions matching TRBD2. The length of the CDR3 is 19 residues. Germline V CDR1 and CDR2: SGDLS, YYNGEE. The V gene end was trimmed by 4 bases and the J gene end by 1 base; junction bases not matched to a gene: 11.

The chain combines TRBV19 with TRBJ1-3; weak D call: TRBD1 (6 bases). The V end lost 6 bases, the J end lost 0 bases, and 12 bases lay between the germline ends. Looked up from germline, CDR1 is LNHDA and CDR2 is SQIVND (reference sequence). This CDR3 is 15 amino acids long. CDR3: CASSLGHLSGNTIYF. The CDR3 DNA is TGTGCCAGTAGCCTGGGACACCTCTCTGGAAACACCATATATTTT.

The J gene is TRBJ1-3, the V gene TRBV6-5; D remains unclear. The germline CDR1 and CDR2 sequences are MNHEY and SVGAGI. CDR3 size: 13 residues. V lost 6 bases and J 4 bases, leaving 10 bases between the germline ends. In nucleotides, the CDR3 is TGTGCCAGCAGGACCCCGGGGGGAAACACCATATATTTT. Its translation is CASRTPGGNTIYF.